Below, 25 T cell receptor beta chains from the same sample are listed, as sequenced in a study of T-cell memory formation after mild COVID-19. TCRdb used MiXCR to reprocess the 5' RACE reads, holding one entry per CDR3 protein. The sample records about 130,000 distinct CDR3 sequences, around 6.3% being singletons. Sequenced material: PBMCs or a T cell subset sorted from them (not recorded which). These receptors all come from an adult woman who had mild COVID-19 (a few samples of this study predate the infection). Cell type and time point are not known.

The CDR3 DNA follows: TGTGCCAGTAGTATAGCGGGAAGAGATCAGCCCCAGCATTTT. Translating gives CASSIAGRDQPQHF. The V call is TRBV19, the J call TRBJ1-5; D is uncertain. Trimming left V 1 base short and J 5 bases short, with 9 bases between. The CDR3 has 14 residues. Germline V lookup: CDR1 LNHDA, CDR2 SQIVND (reference sequence).

This clonotype was counted between two and nine times. J is TRBJ2-7 and V is TRBV12-3 or TRBV12-4; 7 nucleotides line up with TRBD1. The ends lost 0 bases at V and 5 bases at J; junction bases unmatched: 7. The CDR3 consists of 15 residues. Here the CDR3 DNA reads TGTGCCAGCAGTTTAGCCTACTACAGGGGCGACGAGCAGTACTTC. It specifies CASSLAYYRGDEQYF.

In DNA form, the CDR3 reads TGTGCCACCAGCAGAGATTTTCTCCCCTCGGGCACAACAGATACGCAGTATTTT. This translates into CATSRDFLPSGTTDTQYF. The chain links TRBV15 to TRBJ2-3; D is unresolved. Per the germline V gene, CDR1 is LNHNV and CDR2 is YYDKDF (reference sequence). The length of the CDR3 is 18 residues. Trimming removed 0 bases from V and 3 bases from J, with 19 bases in between.

This chain connects TRBV20-1 to TRBJ1-6; 10 nucleotides line up with TRBD1. V lost 2 bases and J lost 10; bases outside the gene matches: 8. This CDR3 region has 15 residues. CDR1 DFQATT and CDR2 SNEGSKA come from the germline V gene (reference sequence). CDR3 residues: CSARSPGQGFSPLHF. The CDR3 bases are TGCAGTGCTAGATCTCCGGGACAGGGGTTCTCACCCCTCCACTTT.

The chain uses TRBV7-9 and TRBJ2-2; 7 bases line up with TRBD1. CDR3 size: 16 residues. Germline CDR1 is SEHNR and CDR2 is FQNEAQ (reference sequence). V gave up 5 bases and J gave up 0 bases; unmatched junction bases: 6. The CDR3 DNA is TGTGCCAGCAGCCCACCCGGGACAGCGAACACCGGGGAGCTGTTTTTT. This translates into CASSPPGTANTGELFF.

Only a few counts were recorded for this clonotype. The chain combines TRBV12-5 with TRBJ2-1; TRBD1 or TRBD2 may be the D gene (5 bases each). Germline CDR1 is LGHNT and CDR2 is FRNRAP. Trimming pared 4 bases from V and 0 bases from J, leaving 10 bases between. This CDR3 is built from 15 residues. CDR3 loop: CASGSGTTSYNEQFF. CDR3 sequence (DNA): TGTGCTAGTGGTTCCGGGACCACCTCCTACAATGAGCAGTTCTTC. Full variable domain (rest looked up from reference TRBV12-5 and TRBJ2-1): DARVTQTPRHKVTEMGQEVTMRCQPILGHNTVFWYRQTMMQGLELLAYFRNRAPLDDSGMPKDRFSAEMPDATLATLKIQPSEPRDSAVYFCASGSGTTSYNEQFFGPGTRLTVL.

The sample holds many counts of this clonotype. The junction shows a germline mismatch at one end, possibly a read error. The V and J genes are TRBV20-1 and TRBJ1-1; TRBD1 matches at 9 bases. Per the germline V gene, CDR1 is DFQATT and CDR2 is SNEGSKA (reference sequence). The CDR3 runs to 15 residues. CDR3 sequence (DNA): TGCAGTGCTAGAGCACAGGGGGCGATGAACACTGAATCTTTCTTT. Protein: CSARAQGAMNTESFF.

This clonotype was seen repeatedly, ten times or more. J is TRBJ2-2 and V is TRBV6-4; a possible D gene is TRBD2 (5 bases). Trimming left V 6 bases short and J 4 bases short, with 24 bases between. Per germline, CDR1 MRHNA and CDR2 SNTAGT. The CDR3 has 18 residues. The CDR3 nucleotides are TGTGCCAGCAGAAGAAGGCCGCTTGGCTTGGCGGGCACCGGGGAGCTGTTTTTT. Its protein is CASRRRPLGLAGTGELFF.

The chain recombines TRBV12-3 or TRBV12-4 with TRBJ1-1; no definite D call. The V end lost 5 bases, the J end lost 1 base, and 8 bases lay between the germline ends. This CDR3 spans 13 amino acids. The CDR3 DNA reads TGTGCCAGCAGTACCACACGGAACACTGAAGCTTTCTTT. Protein sequence: CASSTTRNTEAFF.

This clonotype was counted a few times. The V gene is TRBV7-2, the J gene TRBJ2-7; D might be TRBD1 (6 bases). V was cut by 5 bases and J by 4 bases, with 12 bases left in between. Germline CDR1 reads SGHTA; CDR2 reads FQGNSA. The CDR3 sequence is 13 residues long. CDR3 protein: CASSNQRGYEQYF. The CDR3, as DNA: TGTGCCAGCAGCAACCAAAGGGGGTACGAGCAGTACTTC.

This clonotype showed up many times. The V and J genes are TRBV7-2 and TRBJ2-3; possibly TRBD2 for D (5 bases). Trimming cost V 7 bases and J 6 bases, with 11 bases left between them. The CDR3 is 12 amino acids. Germline loops: CDR1 SGHTA, CDR2 FQGNSA. The DNA for the CDR3 is TGTGCCAGCACCTCCCGGAGGGATACGCAGTATTTT. It is translated as CASTSRRDTQYF.

This clonotype has more than one count but fewer than ten. This rearrangement joins TRBV7-9 to TRBJ1-2, with D tentatively TRBD1 (5 bases). V was cut by 5 bases and J by 7 bases, with 14 bases left in between. Germline V gene sequence: CDR1 SEHNR, CDR2 FQNEAQ (reference sequence). The CDR3 has 13 amino acids. CDR3 loop: CASSPQGGGGYTF. CDR3 DNA: TGTGCCAGCAGCCCCCAGGGCGGCGGTGGCTACACCTTC.

This clonotype was picked up many times. The chain combines TRBV29-1 with TRBJ2-3, with TRBD2 as a possible D gene (6 bases). V gave up 5 bases and J gave up 7 bases, with 22 bases separating them. CDR3 length: 15 residues. Germline V gene lookup returns CDR1 SQVTM and CDR2 ANQGSEA. The CDR3 DNA sequence: TGCAGCGTTAGAGACCGGAGTGCAGGAGGGAATACGCAGTATTTT. Translated: CSVRDRSAGGNTQYF.

This clonotype was picked up a small number of times. The V call is TRBV6-2 or TRBV6-3, the J call TRBJ2-5; D uncertain. Germline assignment: CDR1 MNHEY and CDR2 SVGEGT. The length of the CDR3 is 13 residues. V was pared by 6 bases and J by 2 bases, with 10 bases between. DNA for the CDR3: TGTGCCAGCAGACAACAGTTGCAAGAGACCCAGTACTTC. Its translation is CASRQQLQETQYF.

The genes are TRBV14 and TRBJ2-1, with 11 nucleotides matching TRBD2. After removal of 2 bases from V and 5 bases from J, the junction contained 2 bases not matched to a gene. The CDR3 runs 15 residues. CDR1 and CDR2 from the germline V gene are SGHDN and FVKESK. CDR3 nucleotides: TGTGCCAGCAGCCAACTAGCGGGGGGACACAATGAGCAGTTCTTC. This codes for CASSQLAGGHNEQFF.

In this sample, this clonotype turned up many times. The gene calls are TRBV12-3 or TRBV12-4 and TRBJ2-3; D gene ambiguous. Between the trimmed V and J ends, which lost 3 bases and 8 bases, there was a span of 12 bases. The CDR3 has 13 residues. Written as DNA, the CDR3 is TGTGCCAGCAGTTTGGGTAACGGCGGTACGCAGTATTTT. This encodes CASSLGNGGTQYF.

A word on this clonotype: Relative to the germline gene, one junction end is altered; a read error may explain this. The chain combines TRBV15 with TRBJ2-5, with a weak D call TRBD2 (6 bases). In germline, CDR1 is LNHNV, CDR2 YYDKDF (reference sequence). The CDR3 is 13 residues long. The CDR3 protein is CATSRGTGDWWDF. In DNA form, the CDR3 reads TGTGCCACCAGCAGAGGGACGGGGGACTGGTGGGACTTC.

The chain uses TRBV21-1 and TRBJ2-3; the table's D call of TRBD1 was not tested on the DNA. TRBV21-1 is shown as a pseudogene. The CDR3 covers 17 residues. The CDR3 protein is CASSKEETRGGTDTQYF. The CDR3 region has the DNA TGTGCCAGCAGCAAAGAGGAGACGAGGGGGGGCACAGATACGCAGTATTTT.

This clonotype was observed many times. The chain uses TRBV20-1 and TRBJ2-3; 8 nucleotides line up with TRBD2. This CDR3 has 14 residues. The germline CDR1 and CDR2 sequences are DFQATT and SNEGSKA (reference sequence). V shed 3 bases, J shed 2 bases, and the junction held 4 bases outside the gene matches. Here the CDR3 DNA reads TGCAGTGCTAGTCGGGGACTAGTCACAGATACGCAGTATTTT. As protein: CSASRGLVTDTQYF.

The V gene is TRBV5-5, the J gene TRBJ1-2; D gene unclear. Looked up from germline, CDR1 is SGHKS and CDR2 is YYEKEE (reference sequence). Trimming cost V 4 bases and J 5 bases, with 15 bases left between them. The CDR3 is 14 residues long. The CDR3 reads CASSPSQVGYGYTF. In nucleotides, the CDR3 is TGTGCCAGCAGCCCGAGTCAGGTCGGATATGGCTACACCTTC.

This clonotype showed up many times. The chain has TRBV5-1 and TRBJ2-1, with 13 bases matching TRBD2. The germline gives CDR1 SGHRS, CDR2 YFSETQ. V trimming: 4 bases; J trimming: 0 bases; junction bases outside the gene matches: 1. The CDR3 covers 16 residues. CDR3 bases: TGCGCCAGCAGCGGACTAGCGGGGGCCTCCTACAATGAGCAGTTCTTC. Residues: CASSGLAGASYNEQFF.

Only a few counts were recorded for this clonotype. V usage is TRBV12-3 or TRBV12-4 and J usage is TRBJ1-1; D ambiguous. V lost 7 bases to trimming and J lost 4 bases, with 10 bases between them. The CDR3 covers 12 residues. As DNA, the CDR3 is TGTGCCAGCACCACTTGGAGCACTGAAGCTTTCTTT. Protein sequence: CASTTWSTEAFF.

CDR3 sequence reads: CASTRDRVPSNEQYF. The CDR3 nucleotides are TGTGCCAGCACGCGGGACAGGGTCCCTTCCAACGAGCAGTACTTC. V gene TRBV9 combines with J gene TRBJ2-7; 9 positions agree with TRBD1. The CDR3 length is 15 residues. V gave up 6 bases and J gave up 5 bases; unmatched junction bases: 12. Germline-derived CDR1 and CDR2 are SGDLS and YYNGEE.

In its sample, this clonotype was seen a few times. This sequence joins TRBV25-1 and TRBJ2-5; 8 bases fit TRBD2. The CDR3 runs 15 residues. V shed 3 bases and J 5 bases; nucleotides not matched to a gene: 8. The germline V gene encodes CDR1 MGHDK and CDR2 SYGVNS. As DNA, the CDR3 is TGTGCCAGCAGTGAGGTATGGACTAGCCGGGAGACCCAGTACTTC. Residues: CASSEVWTSRETQYF.

The chain has TRBV5-5 and TRBJ2-5; D ambiguous. This CDR3 is built from 17 residues. Germline V gives CDR1 SGHKS, CDR2 YYEKEE (reference sequence). V was trimmed by 0 bases and J by 1 base, leaving 16 bases between them. The CDR3 protein is CASSLAGSFGPQETQYF. The DNA of the CDR3 is TGTGCCAGCAGCTTGGCCGGTTCTTTCGGGCCCCAAGAGACCCAGTACTTC.